Shown below are 10 T cell receptor beta chains from a single sample sequenced in a study of blood T cell repertoires in COVID-19. Method: immunoSEQ multiplex PCR; TCRdb's copy keeps in-frame clones and lacks some. The sample shows around 190,000 clones, 85% of them seen only once. Sequencing was done on a sample of peripheral blood. Receptor source: a woman between 55 and 75 years old with acute or convalescent COVID-19.

Turning to this clone: Other nucleotide sequences in the sample specify the same CDR3. This sequence joins TRBV19 and TRBJ2-5; maybe TRBD1 (8 bases). In germline, CDR1 is LNHDA, CDR2 SQIVND (reference sequence). The CDR3 is 14 residues long. V lost 2 bases and J lost 4, with 11 bases in between. The CDR3 coding sequence is TGTGCCAGTAGTATAACAGGGGGGGGAGAGACCCAGTACTTC. It yields the protein CASSITGGGETQYF.

The chain has TRBV15 and TRBJ2-1, with D perhaps TRBD2 (6 bases). Trimming cost V 1 base and J 0 bases, with 19 bases left between them. Germline V gene lookup returns CDR1 LNHNV and CDR2 YYDKDF (reference sequence). This CDR3 contains 19 residues. The CDR3 DNA reads as TGTGCCACCAGCAGAGTGACACTGGCGGGGAATCCCTCCTACAATGAGCAGTTCTTC. This gives the protein CATSRVTLAGNPSYNEQFF. Supplemented by reference TRBV15 and TRBJ2-1, the full variable domain reads DAMVIQNPRYQVTQFGKPVTLSCSQTLNHNVMYWYQQKSSQAPKLLFHYYDKDFNNEADTPDNFQSRRPNTSFCFLDIRSPGLGDTAMYLCATSRVTLAGNPSYNEQFFGPGTRLTVL.

The V call is TRBV6-5, the J call TRBJ2-6, with D unresolved. This CDR3 region has 15 residues. The germline CDR1 and CDR2 sequences are MNHEY and SVGAGI. V lost 6 bases to trimming and J lost 4 bases, with 13 bases between them. CDR3 protein: CASRNQASGANVLTF. In nucleotides, the CDR3 is TGTGCCAGCAGAAATCAGGCTTCGGGGGCCAACGTCCTGACTTTC.

The chain carries TRBV10-1 and TRBJ1-2; 9 nucleotides agree with TRBD1. CDR1 and CDR2 from the germline V gene are WNHNN and SYGVQD (reference sequence). J lost 4 bases, V lost 4 bases, and 16 bases had no gene match. The CDR3 is 18 amino acids. CDR3 DNA sequence: TGCGCCAGCAGTGCAACCGGGACAGGGAAGGTCGTTAGCTATGGCTACACCTTC. It specifies CASSATGTGKVVSYGYTF.

The rearrangement uses TRBV6-6 and TRBJ1-1; D gene ambiguous. Germline loops: CDR1 MNHNY, CDR2 SVGAGI (reference sequence). This CDR3 has 14 residues. V was clipped by 2 bases and J by 1 base, with 8 bases between them. This chain's CDR3 is CASSYETSNTEAFF. CDR3 coding DNA: TGTGCCAGCAGTTACGAGACTTCGAACACTGAAGCTTTCTTT.

The V call is TRBV24-1, the J call TRBJ2-1, with TRBD2 matching 7 bases. The length of the CDR3 is 12 residues. Germline V gives CDR1 KGHDR, CDR2 SFDVKD. Unmatched junction bases numbered 7, after V lost 8 bases and J lost 10 bases. CDR3 DNA sequence: TGTGCCACCACCGGGGCCGGGGGGGAGCAGTTCTTC. Translated: CATTGAGGEQFF.

V and J are TRBV5-5 and TRBJ2-7; D possibly corresponds to TRBD1 (6 bases). The CDR3 is 15 amino acids. Between the trimmed V and J ends, which lost 0 bases and 5 bases, there was a span of 15 bases. Germline CDR1 reads SGHKS; CDR2 reads YYEKEE (reference sequence). CDR3 nucleotide sequence: TGTGCCAGCAGCTTGGAGTCAGGGGTGCGGAACGAGCAGTACGTC. It specifies CASSLESGVRNEQYV.

The V call is TRBV12-3 or TRBV12-4, the J call TRBJ2-5; TRBD1 matches at 9 bases. With 8 bases clipped from V and 9 bases from J, the junction kept 10 bases outside the gene matches. The CDR3 loop spans 13 amino acids. CDR3 amino acids: CASGSGQGEAQYF. The CDR3 DNA sequence: TGTGCCAGCGGATCGGGACAGGGCGAGGCCCAGTACTTC.

CDR3: CASSPGLAFGEQFF. CDR3 nucleotide sequence: TGTGCCAGCAGCCCGGGACTAGCGTTCGGTGAGCAGTTCTTC. The rearrangement links TRBV4-2 to TRBJ2-1; 10 positions agree with TRBD2. V was pared by 4 bases and J by 9 bases, with 6 bases of the junction left unmatched. Germline V lookup: CDR1 LGHNA, CDR2 YNFKEQ. The CDR3 totals 14 residues.

The DNA of the CDR3 is TGTGCCAGCAAGTTGAGGGGCAATCAGCCCCAGCATTTT. As protein: CASKLRGNQPQHF. This rearrangement joins TRBV12-3 or TRBV12-4 to TRBJ1-5; D is unclear. The CDR3 contains 13 residues. Deletions cut 7 bases from V and 2 bases from J, with 9 bases between.